This T cell receptor (beta chain) was identified during a study of PD-L1 blockade in urothelial cancer. Study-wide background: Timepoints chosen for blood analysis were 3 weeks (second dose) and 6 weeks after treatment start.

V lost 5 bases, J lost 8 bases, and 10 bases lay in between. The germline V gene encodes CDR1 SGHDT and CDR2 YYEEEE. The CDR3 sequence is 11 residues long. Data came from immunoSEQ multiplex PCR; TCRdb stores just in-frame clones and leaves some out. Of fewer than 45,000 clones in the sample, about four fifths are singletons; the top ten hold approximately 6.3%. Specified time point: pretreatment peripheral blood. Sample numbers ranged from 1 to 8 per patient, encompassing pretreatment and on-treatment collections. The sequenced sample was PBMCs, obtained around atezolizumab (anti-PD-L1) treatment. This sequence originates from a man aged 60 to 69 with urothelial cancer. V usage is TRBV5-6 and J usage is TRBJ1-2, with a weak D call TRBD1 (5 bases). The CDR3 bases are TGTGCCAGCAGTGTTGGGGGGGGCTACACCTTC. This translates into CASSVGGGYTF.